This paragraph reports one T cell receptor (beta chain). What this receptor recognizes is not known. The record has no base qualities; no much larger clone is one base away. Collaborating institutions collected whole blood in K2EDTA tubes following their own protocols. For TCRbeta analysis, collaborator samples were shipped as frozen whole blood, as isolated PBMCs, or as DNA extracted from either sample type. TCRbeta CDR3 regions were amplified from genomic DNA using the immunoSEQ Assay, a bias-controlled multiplex PCR. Under the source paper's analysis protocol: The number of nucleated cells in each sample was estimated by amplification of reference gene primers within the assay. To quantify the absolute abundance of each unique TCRbeta CDR3 rearrangement, sequence reads were collapsed and filtered. For each sample, productive Simpson clonality was calculated as the square root of Simpson's diversity index over productive rearrangements. TCRdb took over this immuneACCESS table, retaining in-frame rearrangements with V and J assigned. Such tables are incomplete; in checked studies, under half of the missing clones stem from an unresolved V gene, and the remainder is unexplained. That table furnishes V, J and clone size, whereas the DNA furnished D and trimming. In all, the sample holds 250,000 to 300,000 clones, and approximately 82% of those were seen once. Clones ranked in the top ten supply 4.5% to 6.5% of the sample.

This specimen comes from a study of blood T cell repertoires in COVID-19 (dated by TCRdb to about 2020). Regarding the study in general: The collaborator samples originated in the United States, Italy and Spain and spanned the acute and convalescent phases of COVID-19. The prospective study material was composed of cDNA or gDNA derived from T cells, B-cell-depleted T cells, or PBMCs. Subjects who had been exposed to COVID-19, were actively infected with it, or had recovered from it provided the deeply sampled blood TCRbeta repertoires that made up the dataset. The repertoires were made available in a free public database intended to serve as a resource for research on the immune response to SARS-CoV-2. Samples were obtained from the ongoing ImmuneRACE study (first 160 participants) and from about 1,300 subjects provided by 6 global collaborators. Sample metadata almost always included a de-identified subject ID, COVID-19 status, age in years and sex. HLA class I and class II types, where available, came from metadata supplied by the sample provider rather than from assay-based typing. Summary of the overall study and its limitations: Clinical and demographic metadata were provided uncurated, with the amount varying by source and participant.

The CDR3 has 18 amino acids, counting the end cysteine and phenylalanine. The sequence is cut down to CDR3 DNA, 54 bases in frame from base 1. The germline V gene provides CDR1 KGHDR and CDR2 SFDVKD. Germline trimming amounts to 6 bases on V and 0 bases on J, with 10 as the count of junction bases outside the gene matches. The sample taken for sequencing was peripheral blood. This TCR was recovered from an elderly man with acute or convalescent COVID-19. The sequence is built from TRBV24-1 and TRBJ2-2, with 9 bases in between that match TRBD2. The DNA reads as follows: TGTGCCACCAGTAAGCGGCTAGCGGGGAGCGCGAACACCGGGGAGCTGTTTTTT. It translates as CATSKRLAGSANTGELFF.